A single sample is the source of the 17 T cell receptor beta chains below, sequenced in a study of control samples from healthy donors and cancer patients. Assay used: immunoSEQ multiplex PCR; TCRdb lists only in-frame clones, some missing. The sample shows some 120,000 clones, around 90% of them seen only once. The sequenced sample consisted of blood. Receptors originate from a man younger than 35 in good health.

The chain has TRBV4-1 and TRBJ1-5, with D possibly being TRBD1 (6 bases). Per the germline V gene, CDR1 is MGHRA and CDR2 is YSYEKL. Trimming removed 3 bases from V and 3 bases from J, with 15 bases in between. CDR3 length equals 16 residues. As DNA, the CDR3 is TGCGCCAGCAGCCAGGGGCTCAGGGGAAACAATCAGCCCCAGCATTTT. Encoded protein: CASSQGLRGNNQPQHF.

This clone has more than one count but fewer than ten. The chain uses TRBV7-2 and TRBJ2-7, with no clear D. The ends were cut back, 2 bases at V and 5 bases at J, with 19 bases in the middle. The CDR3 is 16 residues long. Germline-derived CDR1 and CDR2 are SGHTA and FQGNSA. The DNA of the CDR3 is TGTGCCAGCAGCTTAAGTACGGGCTACCTTAGGCACGAGCAGTACTTC. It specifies CASSLSTGYLRHEQYF.

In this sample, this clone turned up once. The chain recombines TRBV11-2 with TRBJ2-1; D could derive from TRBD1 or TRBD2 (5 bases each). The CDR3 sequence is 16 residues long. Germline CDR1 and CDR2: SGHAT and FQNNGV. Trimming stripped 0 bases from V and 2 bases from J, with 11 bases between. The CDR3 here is CASSLDVGEPYNEQFF. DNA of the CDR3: TGTGCCAGCAGCTTAGATGTGGGGGAACCCTACAATGAGCAGTTCTTC.

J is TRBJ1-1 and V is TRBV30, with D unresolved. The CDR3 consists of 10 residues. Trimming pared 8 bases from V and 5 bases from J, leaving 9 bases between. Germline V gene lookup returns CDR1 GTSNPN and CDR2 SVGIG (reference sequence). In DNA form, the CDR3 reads TGTGCCACAGCAAAGACTGAAGCTTTCTTT. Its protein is CATAKTEAFF.

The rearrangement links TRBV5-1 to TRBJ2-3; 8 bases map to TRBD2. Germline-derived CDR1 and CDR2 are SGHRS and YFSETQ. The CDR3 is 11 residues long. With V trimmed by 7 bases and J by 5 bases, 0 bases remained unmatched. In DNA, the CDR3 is TGCGCCAGCCGGGGGGGAGATACGCAGTATTTT. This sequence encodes CASRGGDTQYF.

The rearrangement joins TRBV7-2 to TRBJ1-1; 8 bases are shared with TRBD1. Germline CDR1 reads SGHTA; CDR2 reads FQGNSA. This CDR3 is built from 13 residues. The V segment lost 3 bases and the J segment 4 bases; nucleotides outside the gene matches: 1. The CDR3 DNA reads TGTGCCAGCAGCTTCGGACAGGGCACTGAAGCTTTCTTT. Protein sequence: CASSFGQGTEAFF. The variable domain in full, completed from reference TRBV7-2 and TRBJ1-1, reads GAGVSQSPSNKVTEKGKDVELRCDPISGHTALYWYRQSLGQGLEFLIYFQGNSAPDKSGLPSDRFSAERTGGSVSTLTIQRTQQEDSAVYLCASSFGQGTEAFFGQGTRLTVV.

DNA for the CDR3: TGTGCCAGCAGCTCGGGACTAGCGGGGGATACGCAGTATTTT. This gives the protein CASSSGLAGDTQYF. The chain couples TRBV7-3 to TRBJ2-3; 13 positions agree with TRBD2. With 4 bases clipped from V and 6 bases from J, the junction kept 1 base outside the gene matches. Germline-derived CDR1 and CDR2 are SGHTA and FQGTGA. The length of the CDR3 is 14 residues.

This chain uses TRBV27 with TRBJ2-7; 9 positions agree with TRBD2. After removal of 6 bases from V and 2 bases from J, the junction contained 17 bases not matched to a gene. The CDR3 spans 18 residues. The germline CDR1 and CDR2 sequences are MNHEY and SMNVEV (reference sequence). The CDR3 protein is CASSQKTGQRGVAYEQYF. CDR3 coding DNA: TGTGCCAGCAGCCAAAAGACAGGGCAGCGGGGGGTTGCCTACGAGCAGTACTTC.

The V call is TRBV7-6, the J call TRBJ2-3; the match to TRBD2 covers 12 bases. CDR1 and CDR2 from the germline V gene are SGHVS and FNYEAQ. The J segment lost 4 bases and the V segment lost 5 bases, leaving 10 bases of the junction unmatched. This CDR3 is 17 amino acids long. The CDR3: CASSATLAGGRADTQYF. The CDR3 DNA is TGTGCCAGCAGCGCGACCCTAGCGGGGGGGCGCGCAGATACGCAGTATTTT.

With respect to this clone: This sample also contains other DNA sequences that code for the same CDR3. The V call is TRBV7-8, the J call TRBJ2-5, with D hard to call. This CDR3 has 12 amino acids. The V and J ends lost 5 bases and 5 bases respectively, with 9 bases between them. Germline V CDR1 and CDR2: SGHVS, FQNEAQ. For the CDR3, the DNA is TGTGCCAGCAGCCTCTCCTGGGAGACCCAGTACTTC. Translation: CASSLSWETQYF.

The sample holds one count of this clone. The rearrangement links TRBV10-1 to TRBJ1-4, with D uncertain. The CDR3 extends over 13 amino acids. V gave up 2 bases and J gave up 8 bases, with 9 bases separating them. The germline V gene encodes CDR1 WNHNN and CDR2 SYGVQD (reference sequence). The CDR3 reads CASSENRYEKLFF. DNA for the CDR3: TGCGCCAGCAGTGAGAACCGGTACGAAAAACTGTTTTTT.

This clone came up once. The CDR3 DNA reads TGTGCCACCAGTGAAGGGGGCTTGAACTATGGCTACACCTTC. Amino acid sequence: CATSEGGLNYGYTF. V usage is TRBV24-1 and J usage is TRBJ1-2, with 7 bases lining up with TRBD1. The CDR3 is 14 residues long. V gave up 4 bases and J gave up 2 bases; unmatched junction bases: 3. Germline V gene sequence: CDR1 KGHDR, CDR2 SFDVKD.

In nucleotides, the CDR3 is TGTGCCAGCAGCCTGTTCAACAAGAATGAGCAGTTCTTC. It is translated as CASSLFNKNEQFF. The rearrangement joins TRBV7-3 to TRBJ2-1; no definite D call. Germline V lookup: CDR1 SGHTA, CDR2 FQGTGA. This CDR3 is built from 13 residues. Trimming took off 5 bases at V and 7 bases at J, with 12 bases between the two ends.

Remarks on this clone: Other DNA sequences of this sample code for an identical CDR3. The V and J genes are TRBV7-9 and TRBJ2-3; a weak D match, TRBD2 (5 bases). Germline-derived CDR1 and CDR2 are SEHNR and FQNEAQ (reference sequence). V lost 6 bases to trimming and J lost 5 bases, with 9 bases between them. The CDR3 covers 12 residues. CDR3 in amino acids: CASSLEGDTQYF. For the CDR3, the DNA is TGTGCCAGCAGTCTCGAGGGAGATACGCAGTATTTT.

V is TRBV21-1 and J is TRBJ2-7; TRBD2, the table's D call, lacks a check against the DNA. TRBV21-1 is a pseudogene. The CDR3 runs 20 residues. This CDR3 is CASSYLTQPSGPHLSYEQYF. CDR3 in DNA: TGTGCCAGCAGCTATCTTACACAACCCAGCGGCCCCCACCTCTCCTACGAGCAGTACTTC.

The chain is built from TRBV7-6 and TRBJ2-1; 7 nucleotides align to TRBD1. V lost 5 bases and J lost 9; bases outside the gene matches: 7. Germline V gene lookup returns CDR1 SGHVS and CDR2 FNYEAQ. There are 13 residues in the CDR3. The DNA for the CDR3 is TGTGCCAGCAGCCTAGGGACAGAAGGTGAGCAGTTCTTC. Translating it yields CASSLGTEGEQFF.

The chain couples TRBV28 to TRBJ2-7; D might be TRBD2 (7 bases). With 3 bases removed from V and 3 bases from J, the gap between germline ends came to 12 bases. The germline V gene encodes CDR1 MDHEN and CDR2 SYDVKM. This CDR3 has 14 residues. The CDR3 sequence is CASSFRGRGYEQYV. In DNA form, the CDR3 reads TGTGCCAGCAGTTTTAGGGGGAGGGGCTACGAGCAGTACGTC.